The 25 T cell receptor beta chains given below trace back to one sample, sequenced in a study of cytomegalovirus exposure and HLA in healthy donors. The PCR had 60 Vbeta and 13 Jbeta primers. Using immunoSEQ multiplex PCR, the repertoire was profiled, and TCRdb retains in-frame clones only, with some absent. The sample includes roughly 170,000 clones, 75% to 85% of them seen just once. Sequenced: PBMCs. All receptors derive from a woman aged 25 to 39 in good health and CMV-seronegative.

V and J are TRBV15 and TRBJ2-7; weak D call: TRBD2 (5 bases). This CDR3 contains 14 residues. With 4 bases removed from V and 6 bases from J, the gap between germline ends came to 16 bases. Germline loops: CDR1 LNHNV, CDR2 YYDKDF (reference sequence). The chain's CDR3 is CATSISGLGSEQYF. CDR3 sequence (DNA): TGTGCCACCAGCATTTCGGGGTTAGGGTCCGAGCAGTACTTC.

Only a few counts were recorded for this clone. The chain combines TRBV5-1 with TRBJ2-2; a weak D match, TRBD1 (6 bases). The V end was cut by 4 bases, the J end by 0 bases, with 10 bases between. CDR1 is SGHRS, CDR2 YFSETQ, per germline. The CDR3 runs to 15 residues. CDR3 loop: CASSLRTANTGELFF. The CDR3 coding sequence is TGCGCCAGCAGCCTTAGGACAGCGAACACCGGGGAGCTGTTTTTT.

In DNA form, the CDR3 reads TGTGCCAGTAGTTGGGGGGGCGGCGGGGAGCTGTTTTTT. Translated, it gives CASSWGGGGELFF. The chain is built from TRBV19 and TRBJ2-2; a weak D match, TRBD2 (7 bases). V lost 5 bases to trimming and J lost 7 bases, with 11 bases between them. The germline V gene encodes CDR1 LNHDA and CDR2 SQIVND (reference sequence). The CDR3 contains 13 residues.

V gene TRBV4-3 combines with J gene TRBJ1-2; TRBD1 matches 8 bases. Trimming at V came to 0 bases and at J to 0 bases, leaving 6 bases not matched to a gene. The CDR3 length is 17 residues. Germline V gene data show CDR1 as LGHNA and CDR2 as YSLEER. The CDR3 DNA follows: TGCGCCAGCAGCCAAGAGGACAGGGTAACCTCTAACTATGGCTACACCTTC. Its protein is CASSQEDRVTSNYGYTF.

V is TRBV30 and J is TRBJ1-1; the D is unclear. Germline CDR1 is GTSNPN and CDR2 is SVGIG (reference sequence). V gave up 5 bases and J gave up 1 base, with 5 bases separating them. The CDR3 consists of 11 residues. As DNA, the CDR3 is TGTGCCTGGCTAGCGAACACTGAAGCTTTCTTT. Amino acids: CAWLANTEAFF.

CDR3 sequence reads: CASSEQGVDTEAFF. The DNA for the CDR3 is TGTGCCAGCAGTGAACAAGGGGTCGACACTGAAGCTTTCTTT. The J gene is TRBJ1-1, the V gene TRBV6-1, with D perhaps matching TRBD1 (5 bases). V was pared by 2 bases and J by 3 bases, with 10 bases between. The germline V gene has CDR1 MNHNS and CDR2 SASEGT. CDR3 size: 14 residues.

The rearrangement joins TRBV28 to TRBJ1-3; TRBD1 might be the D (5 bases). The CDR3 is 14 residues long. The germline V and J ends were trimmed by 6 bases and 0 bases, with 9 bases remaining between them. CDR1 is MDHEN and CDR2 is SYDVKM in the germline V gene. In DNA, the CDR3 is TGTGCCAGCAGAGGGGAATACTCTGGAAACACCATATATTTT. This translates into CASRGEYSGNTIYF.

The rearrangement joins TRBV27 to TRBJ1-2, with 9 bases identical to TRBD1. With 2 bases clipped from V and 4 bases from J, the junction kept 11 bases outside the gene matches. The CDR3 is made up of 17 amino acids. From germline, CDR1 is MNHEY and CDR2 SMNVEV (reference sequence). The CDR3 sequence: CASSLRTGVLLGYGYTF. CDR3 in DNA: TGTGCCAGCAGTTTAAGGACAGGGGTTCTGTTAGGCTATGGCTACACCTTC.

The chain combines TRBV30 with TRBJ2-7; possible D gene TRBD1, 6 bases. This CDR3 region has 13 residues. Trimming pared 1 base from V and 2 bases from J, leaving 9 bases between. Germline values: CDR1 GTSNPN, CDR2 SVGIG (reference sequence). As DNA, the CDR3 is TGTGCCTGGAGTGGGGACACCGCCTACGAGCAGTACTTC. It codes for CAWSGDTAYEQYF.

The chain uses TRBV29-1 and TRBJ1-4; no reliable D call. V lost 1 base, J lost 4 bases, and 7 bases lay in between. The length of the CDR3 is 13 residues. Germline values: CDR1 SQVTM, CDR2 ANQGSEA. CDR3 sequence: CSVEVRSNEKLFF. For the CDR3, the DNA is TGCAGCGTTGAAGTCAGAAGTAATGAAAAACTGTTTTTT.

A note on this clone: Other DNA sequences in this sample translate to the same CDR3. The chain employs TRBV30 and TRBJ2-7; D is unclear. The germline V gene encodes CDR1 GTSNPN and CDR2 SVGIG (reference sequence). Trimming took off 0 bases at V and 7 bases at J, with 13 bases between the two ends. This CDR3 has 13 amino acids. CDR3 amino acids: CAWSVNSHSEQYF. The CDR3 coding sequence is TGTGCCTGGAGTGTAAACAGCCACAGTGAGCAGTACTTC.

This clone was seen a single time. The chain recombines TRBV5-6 with TRBJ1-1; TRBD1 matches 7 bases. The CDR3 extends over 12 amino acids. V lost 1 base, J lost 8 bases, and 2 bases stayed unmatched. CDR1 and CDR2 (germline): SGHDT, YYEEEE. CDR3 amino acids: CASSLRDSEAFF. The CDR3 DNA is TGTGCCAGCAGCTTGAGGGACAGCGAAGCTTTCTTT.

The chain carries TRBV2 and TRBJ1-3; 7 bases agree with TRBD1. V gave up 6 bases and J gave up 4 bases; unmatched junction bases: 12. CDR3 length: 16 amino acids. Germline CDR1 is SNHLY and CDR2 is FYNNEI. The CDR3 loop reads CASRGERARGGNTIYF. CDR3 DNA: TGTGCCAGCAGGGGGGAGCGGGCCAGGGGGGGAAACACCATATATTTT. Full variable domain (outside the CDR3, taken from reference TRBV2 and TRBJ1-3): EPEVTQTPSHQVTQMGQEVILRCVPISNHLYFYWYRQILGQKVEFLVSFYNNEISEKSEIFDDQFSVERPDGSNFTLKIRSTKLEDSAMYFCASRGERARGGNTIYFGEGSWLTVV.

CDR3 DNA: TGTGCCAGCAGTTTAAAAAGTGGACAGGGGGCCTACGAGCAGTACTTC. It specifies CASSLKSGQGAYEQYF. This rearrangement joins TRBV27 to TRBJ2-7, with TRBD1 identical over 10 bases. There are 16 residues in the CDR3. Germline V gene lookup returns CDR1 MNHEY and CDR2 SMNVEV (reference sequence). V was pared by 2 bases and J by 2 bases, with 6 bases of the junction left unmatched.

The chain joins TRBV5-1 to TRBJ2-7, with 11 positions matching TRBD2. This CDR3 region has 15 residues. The V gene's germline CDR1 is SGHRS and CDR2 YFSETQ. Unmatched junction bases numbered 3, after V lost 2 bases and J lost 2 bases. This CDR3 is CASSLTSGSTYEQYF. The CDR3 DNA reads as TGCGCCAGCAGCTTAACTAGCGGGAGTACCTACGAGCAGTACTTC.

The chain carries TRBV6-5 and TRBJ1-1; tentative D call: TRBD1 (6 bases). V shed 5 bases and J shed 6 bases, with 16 bases lying between them. Germline CDR1 is MNHEY and CDR2 is SVGAGI. The CDR3 contains 14 residues. The CDR3 nucleotides are TGTGCCAGCAGTCGCACCGCAGGGGTTTCTGAAGCTTTCTTT. Translation: CASSRTAGVSEAFF.

The V call is TRBV9, the J call TRBJ2-3, with unresolved D. Trimming left V 3 bases short and J 2 bases short, with 13 bases between. The germline V gene has CDR1 SGDLS and CDR2 YYNGEE. The CDR3 totals 15 residues. The CDR3 sequence: CASSAQADTTDTQYF. The DNA of the CDR3 is TGTGCCAGCAGCGCACAAGCTGACACCACAGATACGCAGTATTTT.

The chain links TRBV9 to TRBJ2-2; TRBD2 matches at 13 bases. Trimming cost V 4 bases and J 1 base; bases outside gene matches: 10. Germline-derived CDR1 and CDR2 are SGDLS and YYNGEE. The CDR3 runs 19 residues. For the CDR3, the DNA is TGTGCCAGCAGCACCGGACTAGCGGGGGCGATAATGAACACCGGGGAGCTGTTTTTT. Translated: CASSTGLAGAIMNTGELFF.

The chain uses TRBV19 and TRBJ2-1, with 10 bases aligning to TRBD2. Germline CDR1 and CDR2: LNHDA and SQIVND (reference sequence). CDR3 length: 16 amino acids. The ends lost 7 bases at V and 3 bases at J; junction bases unmatched: 9. CDR3 nucleotide sequence: TGTGCCAGTATCCCTAGCGGGAGCCCCCTCTACAATGAGCAGTTCTTC. Residues: CASIPSGSPLYNEQFF.

This clone was counted only a few times. The CDR3 nucleotides are TGTGCCAGCAGCTCGATCGGGACAGGGCCCTACAATGAGCAGTTCTTC. It codes for CASSSIGTGPYNEQFF. The chain carries TRBV5-6 and TRBJ2-1, with 9 bases aligning to TRBD1. Germline CDR1 is SGHDT and CDR2 is YYEEEE. V trimming: 3 bases; J trimming: 2 bases; junction bases outside the gene matches: 6. This CDR3 has 16 amino acids.

This clone was observed a handful of times. This rearrangement joins TRBV7-9 to TRBJ1-5; unclear D gene. In germline, CDR1 is SEHNR, CDR2 FQNEAQ (reference sequence). With 1 base removed from V and 7 bases from J, the gap between germline ends came to 11 bases. CDR3 size: 14 residues. CDR3: CASSLGRGNQPQHF. The CDR3 DNA reads as TGTGCCAGCAGCTTAGGAAGAGGGAACCAGCCCCAGCATTTT.

The CDR3 loop reads CASSRGGNSPLHF. CDR3 DNA sequence: TGTGCCAGCTCACGGGGAGGTAATTCACCCCTCCACTTT. The chain couples TRBV18 to TRBJ1-6, with D unclear. Trimming stripped 4 bases from V and 6 bases from J, with 7 bases between. Per germline, CDR1 KGHSH and CDR2 LQKENI. The CDR3 length is 13 residues.

The chain uses TRBV2 and TRBJ2-7, with D unresolved. Trimming left V 2 bases short and J 6 bases short, with 11 bases between. The CDR3 spans 13 residues. Germline V gene sequence: CDR1 SNHLY, CDR2 FYNNEI. DNA of the CDR3: TGTGCCAGCAGTGAACTTCCGGTTACCGAGCAGTACTTC. Its protein product is CASSELPVTEQYF. Full variable domain (outside the CDR3, taken from reference TRBV2 and TRBJ2-7): EPEVTQTPSHQVTQMGQEVILRCVPISNHLYFYWYRQILGQKVEFLVSFYNNEISEKSEIFDDQFSVERPDGSNFTLKIRSTKLEDSAMYFCASSELPVTEQYFGPGTRLTVT.

This clone was seen only a few times. The genes are TRBV4-1 and TRBJ2-7, with no clear D. From germline, CDR1 is MGHRA and CDR2 YSYEKL. V was trimmed by 1 base and J by 2 bases, leaving 9 bases between them. The CDR3 has 14 residues. Written as DNA, the CDR3 is TGCGCCAGCAGCCAAGTAGGAGTCCCCTACGAGCAGTACTTC. Protein sequence: CASSQVGVPYEQYF.

This clone was detected once. V gene TRBV7-2 combines with J gene TRBJ2-3; TRBD2 might be the D (7 bases). Germline CDR1 and CDR2: SGHTA and FQGNSA. This CDR3 has 15 amino acids. Trimming cost V 9 bases and J 2 bases, with 18 bases left between them. The CDR3 DNA follows: TGTGCCAGTAAGGAGACGGGGGGCGTCACAGATACGCAGTATTTT. It encodes CASKETGGVTDTQYF.